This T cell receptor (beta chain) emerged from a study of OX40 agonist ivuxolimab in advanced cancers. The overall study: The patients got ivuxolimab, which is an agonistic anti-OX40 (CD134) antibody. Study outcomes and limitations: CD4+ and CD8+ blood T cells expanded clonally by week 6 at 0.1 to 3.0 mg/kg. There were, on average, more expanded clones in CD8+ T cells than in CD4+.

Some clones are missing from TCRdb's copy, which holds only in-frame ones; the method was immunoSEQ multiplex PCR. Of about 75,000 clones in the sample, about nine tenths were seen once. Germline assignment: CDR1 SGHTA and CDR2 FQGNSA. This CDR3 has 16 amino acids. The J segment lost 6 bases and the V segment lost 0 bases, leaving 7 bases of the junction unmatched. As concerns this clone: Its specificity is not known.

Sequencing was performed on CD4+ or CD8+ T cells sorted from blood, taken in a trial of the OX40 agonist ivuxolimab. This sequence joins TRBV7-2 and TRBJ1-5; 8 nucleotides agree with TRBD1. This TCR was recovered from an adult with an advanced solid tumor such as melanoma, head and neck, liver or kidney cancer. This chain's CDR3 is CASSLAGTGFGQPQHF. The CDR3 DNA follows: TGTGCCAGCAGCTTAGCCGGGACAGGTTTTGGTCAGCCCCAGCATTTT. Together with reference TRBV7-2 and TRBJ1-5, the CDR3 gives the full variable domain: GAGVSQSPSNKVTEKGKDVELRCDPISGHTALYWYRQSLGQGLEFLIYFQGNSAPDKSGLPSDRFSAERTGGSVSTLTIQRTQQEDSAVYLCASSLAGTGFGQPQHFGDGTRLSIL.